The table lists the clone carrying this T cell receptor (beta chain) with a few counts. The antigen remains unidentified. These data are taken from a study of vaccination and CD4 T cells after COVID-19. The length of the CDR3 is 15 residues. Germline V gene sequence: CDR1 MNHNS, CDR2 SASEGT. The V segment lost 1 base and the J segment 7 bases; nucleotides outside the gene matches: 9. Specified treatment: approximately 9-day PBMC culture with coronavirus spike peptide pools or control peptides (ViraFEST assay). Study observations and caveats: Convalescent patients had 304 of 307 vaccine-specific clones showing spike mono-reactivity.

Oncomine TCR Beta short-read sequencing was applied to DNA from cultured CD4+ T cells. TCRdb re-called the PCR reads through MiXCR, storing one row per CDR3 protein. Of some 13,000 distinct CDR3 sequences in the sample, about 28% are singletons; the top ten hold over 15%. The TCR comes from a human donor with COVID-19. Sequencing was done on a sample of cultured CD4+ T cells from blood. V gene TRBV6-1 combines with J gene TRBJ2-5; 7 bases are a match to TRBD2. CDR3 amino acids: CASSEGPGGQGTQYF. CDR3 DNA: TGTGCCAGCAGTGAAGGGCCGGGGGGTCAGGGGACCCAGTACTTC.